These 21 T cell receptor beta chains came from one sample sequenced in a study of graft-versus-host responses after intestinal transplantation (dated by TCRdb to 2020 to 2023). The time point label on this specimen signifies: cells obtained before transplantation from donor or recipient. Their recognized antigens are unknown. The library was prepared using the immunoSEQ multiplex PCR assay. TCRdb re-hosts the immuneACCESS table, in-frame sequences only. Its copies lack some clones; in the studies checked, an unresolved V gene accounts for under half of them, and the cause for the rest is not known. Within this sample are tens of thousands of clones, with 89% of them counted one time only. Of the sample, approximately 2.7% falls within the top ten clones. Sequences were derived from unstimulated CD8+ T cells sorted from spleen or lymph node cells, sampled before intestinal transplant. The receptors originated from a human donor who received an intestinal transplant.

The rearrangement links TRBV2 to TRBJ1-1; D is unresolved. The CDR3 is 12 residues long. Trimming removed 7 bases from V and 1 base from J, with 7 bases in between. CDR1 is SNHLY, CDR2 FYNNEI, per germline. Here the CDR3 reads CASTRGNTEAFF. The CDR3 DNA follows: TGTGCCAGCACCCGCGGGAACACTGAAGCTTTCTTT.

The chain is built from TRBV9 and TRBJ2-3; TRBD2 matches at 9 bases. Looked up from germline, CDR1 is SGDLS and CDR2 is YYNGEE. CDR3 size: 12 residues. The V segment lost 4 bases and the J segment 10 bases; nucleotides outside the gene matches: 4. The CDR3 DNA is TGTGCCAGCAGCCGTAGCGGGAGCGCGCAGTATTTT. This encodes CASSRSGSAQYF.

The rearrangement joins TRBV6-5 to TRBJ1-2; D remains unclear. The CDR3 loop spans 16 amino acids. CDR1 is MNHEY and CDR2 is SVGAGI in the germline V gene. Deletions cut 1 base from V and 5 bases from J, with 17 bases between. CDR3 sequence (DNA): TGTGCCAGCAGTTACTGGGCAGGCTACCCCCCTTATGGCTACACCTTC. It translates to CASSYWAGYPPYGYTF.

The rearrangement uses TRBV29-1 and TRBJ2-7; tentatively, D is TRBD2 (5 bases). V was clipped by 7 bases and J by 0 bases, with 7 bases between them. Germline V gene lookup returns CDR1 SQVTM and CDR2 ANQGSEA. The CDR3 has 11 residues. The CDR3 DNA follows: TGCAGCGCACGGGACTCCTACGAGCAGTACTTC. Translation gives CSARDSYEQYF.

The chain has TRBV4-2 and TRBJ2-7, with 11 bases lining up with TRBD2. Germline trimming cut 5 bases from V and 2 bases from J; bases unmatched to any gene: 8. This CDR3 has 16 amino acids. The germline V gene has CDR1 LGHNA and CDR2 YNFKEQ. The CDR3 DNA is TGTGCCAGCAGCAGCTTCTATAGCGGGAGGGCCTACGAGCAGTACTTC. Translating it yields CASSSFYSGRAYEQYF.

The V call is TRBV19, the J call TRBJ2-3; the match to TRBD2 covers 8 bases. Per germline, CDR1 LNHDA and CDR2 SQIVND (reference sequence). With V trimmed by 1 base and J by 1 base, 1 base remained unmatched. The CDR3 length is 15 residues. CDR3: CASSIALAGTDTQYF. In DNA, the CDR3 is TGTGCCAGTAGTATAGCACTAGCGGGCACAGATACGCAGTATTTT.

This clone was picked up a small number of times. The chain is built from TRBV7-2 and TRBJ2-7; no clear D gene. The V gene's germline CDR1 is SGHTA and CDR2 FQGNSA. CDR3 length: 13 residues. V lost 1 base and J 4 bases, leaving 8 bases between the germline ends. CDR3 bases: TGTGCCAGCAGCTTAGGTGCGCCATACGAGCAGTACTTC. It specifies CASSLGAPYEQYF.

This clone was recorded only once. The chain couples TRBV29-1 to TRBJ1-2, with 8 bases that match TRBD1. V lost 4 bases and J lost 2; bases outside the gene matches: 3. Germline V lookup: CDR1 SQVTM, CDR2 ANQGSEA. The CDR3 covers 13 residues. The CDR3: CSVVTGDNYGYTF. The CDR3 nucleotides are TGCAGCGTTGTGACAGGGGACAACTATGGCTACACCTTC. The whole variable domain, filled in from reference TRBV29-1 and TRBJ1-2, reads SAVISQKPSRDICQRGTSLTIQCQVDSQVTMMFWYRQQPGQSLTLIATANQGSEATYESGFVIDKFPISRPNLTFSTLTVSNMSPEDSSIYLCSVVTGDNYGYTFGSGTRLTVV.

J is TRBJ1-5 and V is TRBV2, with D perhaps TRBD1 (6 bases). V was pared by 5 bases and J by 1 base, with 9 bases between. CDR3 length: 14 residues. The germline CDR1 and CDR2 sequences are SNHLY and FYNNEI. The CDR3 nucleotides are TGTGCCAGCAGTCCCACAGGGAGCAATCAGCCCCAGCATTTT. This codes for CASSPTGSNQPQHF. The entire variable domain, with the rest obtained from reference TRBV2 and TRBJ1-5, is as follows: EPEVTQTPSHQVTQMGQEVILRCVPISNHLYFYWYRQILGQKVEFLVSFYNNEISEKSEIFDDQFSVERPDGSNFTLKIRSTKLEDSAMYFCASSPTGSNQPQHFGDGTRLSIL.

The V gene is TRBV6-1, the J gene TRBJ1-5; no clear D. Germline assignment: CDR1 MNHNS and CDR2 SASEGT. Between the trimmed V and J ends, which lost 1 base and 5 bases, there was a span of 12 bases. This CDR3 has 15 amino acids. Here the CDR3 DNA reads TGTGCCAGCAGTGAAGGAGAGGGAACCCATCAGCCCCAGCATTTT. Encoded protein: CASSEGEGTHQPQHF.

The V gene is TRBV27, the J gene TRBJ2-1, with TRBD2 identical over 7 bases. Trimming removed 5 bases from V and 6 bases from J; junction bases left unmatched: 16. CDR1 is MNHEY and CDR2 is SMNVEV in the germline V gene (reference sequence). The CDR3 runs to 17 residues. CDR3 region: CASSPPSSGTPPNEQFF. DNA for the CDR3: TGTGCCAGCAGTCCCCCCTCCAGCGGGACCCCCCCCAATGAGCAGTTCTTC.

The CDR3 is CASSGGGNTYEQYF. The CDR3 coding sequence is TGTGCCAGTAGTGGGGGGGGGAATACCTACGAGCAGTACTTC. The chain joins TRBV19 to TRBJ2-7; 7 nucleotides match TRBD2. This CDR3 comprises 14 residues. V dropped 5 bases and J dropped 2; count of bases not matched to a gene: 6. Per germline, CDR1 LNHDA and CDR2 SQIVND (reference sequence).

The chain combines TRBV15 with TRBJ1-4; D perhaps matches TRBD1 (5 bases). The germline V and J ends were trimmed by 5 bases and 11 bases, with 30 bases remaining between them. The CDR3 covers 18 residues. The germline V gene encodes CDR1 LNHNV and CDR2 YYDKDF (reference sequence). Written as DNA, the CDR3 is TGTGCCACCAGCGACCTATTCCCCAGGGAGGAGGATGAAAACAAACTGTTTTTT. It translates to CATSDLFPREEDENKLFF.

The chain has TRBV11-2 and TRBJ2-1; D not certain. Germline V gene sequence: CDR1 SGHAT, CDR2 FQNNGV. The CDR3 is 11 amino acids. Trimming took off 3 bases at V and 8 bases at J, with 5 bases between the two ends. The CDR3 DNA reads as TGTGCCAGCAGCTTTATCCATGAGCAGTTCTTC. Its protein product is CASSFIHEQFF.

This chain links TRBV23-1 with TRBJ2-7; 9 bases match TRBD2. TRBV23-1 is recorded as an ORF, its role being uncertain. J gave up 5 bases and V 0 bases, and 8 bases lay outside the gene matches. CDR3 length: 16 amino acids. In nucleotides, the CDR3 is TGCGCCAGCAGTCAATCGGCCGGGACTAGCTGTCACGAGCAGTACTTC. Translated: CASSQSAGTSCHEQYF.

This clone appeared a single time. The V call is TRBV9, the J call TRBJ2-7; TRBD1 might be the D (7 bases). Per germline, CDR1 SGDLS and CDR2 YYNGEE. Trimming pared 3 bases from V and 2 bases from J, leaving 12 bases between. CDR3 length equals 14 residues. The CDR3 nucleotides are TGTGCCAGCAGCGCGGGGGACAGCCCCTACGAGCAGTACTTC. It is translated as CASSAGDSPYEQYF.

This clone was recorded only once. The chain is built from TRBV29-1 and TRBJ2-5, with 8 positions matching TRBD2. J gave up 4 bases and V 2 bases, and 6 bases lay outside the gene matches. Germline V gene sequence: CDR1 SQVTM, CDR2 ANQGSEA. The CDR3 consists of 14 residues. The CDR3 coding sequence is TGCAGCGTTGAAACGGGAGGGCCGGGAGAGACCCAGTACTTC. Translation gives CSVETGGPGETQYF. Variable domain in full (rest from reference TRBV29-1 and TRBJ2-5): SAVISQKPSRDICQRGTSLTIQCQVDSQVTMMFWYRQQPGQSLTLIATANQGSEATYESGFVIDKFPISRPNLTFSTLTVSNMSPEDSSIYLCSVETGGPGETQYFGPGTRLLVL.

This clone is termed medium-sized (0.01 to 0.1%). The sample has other DNA sequences that encode this CDR3 too. The chain combines TRBV28 with TRBJ1-1; D remains unclear. Germline loops: CDR1 MDHEN, CDR2 SYDVKM. This CDR3 spans 14 amino acids. With 2 bases removed from V and 0 bases from J, the gap between germline ends came to 7 bases. Here the CDR3 DNA reads TGTGCCAGCAGTTTACGGGAACTGAACACTGAAGCTTTCTTT. It yields the protein CASSLRELNTEAFF.

The chain's CDR3 is CASSFRQGVVPDYGYTF. In nucleotides, the CDR3 is TGTGCCAGCAGCTTCAGACAGGGAGTGGTTCCGGACTATGGCTACACCTTC. The chain recombines TRBV7-9 with TRBJ1-2; TRBD1 aligns across 7 bases. From germline, CDR1 is SEHNR and CDR2 FQNEAQ (reference sequence). CDR3 length: 17 residues. J lost 3 bases, V lost 3 bases, and 13 bases had no gene match.

CDR3 amino acids: CASSYSTSGRTDTQYF. CDR3 bases: TGTGCCAGCAGTTACTCGACTAGCGGGCGCACAGATACGCAGTATTTT. The chain joins TRBV6-5 to TRBJ2-3, with 10 bases that match TRBD2. Trimming cost V 0 bases and J 1 base; bases outside gene matches: 1. The CDR3 is 16 amino acids. The germline CDR1 and CDR2 sequences are MNHEY and SVGAGI.

V gene TRBV7-9 combines with J gene TRBJ2-2; D gene ambiguous. V gave up 3 bases and J gave up 5 bases, with 19 bases separating them. CDR3 length: 17 residues. CDR1 is SEHNR, CDR2 FQNEAQ, per germline (reference sequence). The CDR3 here is CASSFSWLHFRTGELFF. The CDR3 region has the DNA TGTGCCAGCAGCTTTAGCTGGCTTCATTTTAGGACCGGGGAGCTGTTTTTT.